A single sample is the source of the 17 T cell receptor beta chains below, sequenced in a study of response to subunit inactivated influenza vaccine. TCRdb analysed the RT-PCR reads with MiXCR anew, one entry per CDR3 protein. The sample includes about 830,000 distinct CDR3 sequences, approximately 17% seen only once; the top ten take approximately 11%. Material: PBMCs from blood, obtained more than 4 days after vaccination. The receptors come from a middle-aged man who received an inactivated influenza vaccine.

This clonotype was counted ten times or more. This rearrangement joins TRBV12-3 or TRBV12-4 to TRBJ2-7; 10 bases align to TRBD2. The CDR3 has 15 amino acids. The trim removed 5 bases at V and 5 bases at J, leaving 9 bases unmatched. The CDR3 DNA reads TGTGCCAGCAGTACGCTAGCGGGAGCCAGCAACGAGCAGTACTTC. Its protein product is CASSTLAGASNEQYF.

The chain carries TRBV29-1 and TRBJ2-1, with 10 nucleotides matching TRBD2. Germline V gene data show CDR1 as SQVTM and CDR2 as ANQGSEA. Trimming took 4 bases from V and 6 from J; bases not matched to a gene: 3. This CDR3 region has 13 residues. The CDR3 bases are TGCAGCGTTGGAGCGGGAGGGACCAATGAGCAGTTCTTC. Translation gives CSVGAGGTNEQFF.

This clonotype showed up many times. The chain carries TRBV27 and TRBJ1-2; TRBD1 aligns across 7 bases. CDR3 length: 15 amino acids. In germline, CDR1 is MNHEY, CDR2 SMNVEV (reference sequence). V shed 6 bases, J shed 8 bases, and the junction held 15 bases outside the gene matches. The CDR3 loop is CASSLDPAGGGGYTF. CDR3 DNA sequence: TGTGCCAGCAGCCTCGACCCCGCAGGGGGTGGCGGCTACACCTTC.

This clonotype has at least ten counts. This chain joins TRBV20-1 and TRBJ2-1; 13 bases are a match to TRBD2. Germline loops: CDR1 DFQATT, CDR2 SNEGSKA (reference sequence). The CDR3 extends over 16 amino acids. V dropped 4 bases and J dropped 8; count of bases not matched to a gene: 11. The chain's CDR3 is CSATGTSGTRGDEQFF. The CDR3 DNA reads as TGCAGTGCTACTGGGACTAGCGGGACCAGGGGAGATGAGCAGTTCTTC.

There are many counts of this clonotype. The chain couples TRBV6-1 to TRBJ1-2; 9 positions match TRBD1. Germline V gene data show CDR1 as MNHNS and CDR2 as SASEGT. The CDR3 totals 16 residues. The junction had 11 bases not matched to a gene; V was cut back by 6 bases and J by 3 bases. CDR3: CASSGKQGAFDYGYTF. Written as DNA, the CDR3 is TGTGCCAGCAGCGGGAAACAGGGGGCGTTTGACTATGGCTACACCTTC.

A few counts support this clonotype. The J gene is TRBJ1-1, the V gene TRBV28; D is unclear. This CDR3 region has 16 residues. The V gene's germline CDR1 is MDHEN and CDR2 SYDVKM. V lost 4 bases to trimming and J lost 6 bases, with 21 bases between them. The CDR3 here is CASSYPSGDGDPEAFF. In DNA form, the CDR3 reads TGTGCCAGCAGTTACCCCTCGGGCGACGGGGATCCTGAAGCTTTCTTT.

The J gene is TRBJ2-5, the V gene TRBV15; possibly TRBD1 or TRBD2 for D (5 bases each). V lost 3 bases, J lost 9 bases, and 23 bases lay in between. Germline CDR1 is LNHNV and CDR2 is YYDKDF (reference sequence). The CDR3 is 16 residues long. The CDR3 spells CATSSEGTLWLEAQYF. The CDR3 nucleotides are TGTGCCACCAGCAGCGAGGGGACCCTGTGGTTGGAGGCCCAGTACTTC.

This clonotype was counted only a few times. One end of the junction varies from germline; a read error may be responsible. The chain combines TRBV12-3 or TRBV12-4 with TRBJ2-7; D gene ambiguous. The CDR3 has 11 residues. The chain's CDR3 is CASGFFYEQYF. CDR3 nucleotide sequence: TGTGCCAGCGGTTTTTTCTACGAGCAGTACTTC.

This clonotype was seen a handful of times. The V and J genes are TRBV5-1 and TRBJ2-5; 10 bases agree with TRBD2. Germline V gives CDR1 SGHRS, CDR2 YFSETQ. Trimming removed 4 bases from V and 5 bases from J; junction bases left unmatched: 8. The CDR3 length is 15 residues. CDR3: CASSEAGTSAETQYF. The CDR3 DNA reads as TGCGCCAGCAGCGAAGCCGGGACTAGCGCGGAGACCCAGTACTTC. The complete variable domain, with remaining parts taken from reference TRBV5-1 and TRBJ2-5, reads KAGVTQTPRYLIKTRGQQVTLSCSPISGHRSVSWYQQTPGQGLQFLFEYFSETQRNKGNFPGRFSGRQFSNSRSEMNVSTLELGDSALYLCASSEAGTSAETQYFGPGTRLLVL.

There are a few counts of this clonotype. The CDR3 DNA reads as TGTGCCATCAGTAGACAGGGGGGGGACGAGCAGTACTTC. This sequence encodes CAISRQGGDEQYF. The chain uses TRBV10-3 and TRBJ2-7, with 9 bases matching TRBD1. The CDR3 is 13 amino acids. Trimming at V came to 5 bases and at J to 5 bases, leaving 4 bases not matched to a gene. From germline, CDR1 is ENHRY and CDR2 SYGVKD.

This clonotype was seen at least ten times. CDR3 loop: CASSVGVTLNEKLFF. The CDR3 region has the DNA TGTGCCAGCAGCGTAGGGGTCACATTAAATGAAAAACTGTTTTTT. The genes are TRBV9 and TRBJ1-4; D remains unclear. Germline V gene sequence: CDR1 SGDLS, CDR2 YYNGEE. Trimming took off 0 bases at V and 5 bases at J, with 11 bases between the two ends. The CDR3 is made up of 15 amino acids.

CDR3 sequence (DNA): TGTGCCAGCAAGGACAACAACAATGAGCAGTTCTTC. Protein sequence: CASKDNNNEQFF. The J gene is TRBJ2-1, the V gene TRBV2, with D tentatively TRBD1 (5 bases). The germline V and J ends were trimmed by 7 bases and 5 bases, with 9 bases remaining between them. This CDR3 comprises 12 residues. Germline V gene sequence: CDR1 SNHLY, CDR2 FYNNEI.

This clonotype was recorded many times. This chain links TRBV20-1 with TRBJ2-7; 10 bases fit TRBD2. The germline V gene encodes CDR1 DFQATT and CDR2 SNEGSKA (reference sequence). CDR3 size: 13 residues. Losses at the gene ends were 6 bases for V and 0 bases for J; bases not matched to a gene: 2. In nucleotides, the CDR3 is TGCAGTGCCACTAGCGGGAACTCCTACGAGCAGTACTTC. Residues: CSATSGNSYEQYF.

This clonotype has a count of ten or more. The V gene is TRBV6-5, the J gene TRBJ2-5, with 9 bases fitting TRBD1. The CDR3 consists of 19 residues. The V and J ends lost 0 bases and 4 bases, in that order; junction bases with no gene match: 15. Germline V lookup: CDR1 MNHEY, CDR2 SVGAGI. This CDR3 reads CASSYSLVGTGRRAETQYF. The DNA for the CDR3 is TGTGCCAGCAGTTACTCGCTAGTAGGGACAGGGCGGAGGGCAGAGACCCAGTACTTC.

This clonotype was seen a few times. The genes are TRBV6-5 and TRBJ2-3; D may be TRBD2 (7 bases). Per the germline V gene, CDR1 is MNHEY and CDR2 is SVGAGI. The CDR3 has 14 residues. The V end lost 4 bases, the J end lost 4 bases, and 12 bases lay between the germline ends. For the CDR3, the DNA is TGTGCCAGCAGTTGGCGGGGGCCCCCAGATACGCAGTATTTT. It yields the protein CASSWRGPPDTQYF.

The table lists this clonotype with many counts. The chain combines TRBV5-6 with TRBJ2-1, with D perhaps matching TRBD2 (6 bases). V shed 3 bases and J shed 9 bases, with 10 bases lying between them. Germline assignment: CDR1 SGHDT and CDR2 YYEEEE. The CDR3 sequence is 12 residues long. The CDR3, as DNA: TGTGCCAGCAGCTGGGGTAGCGGTGAGCAGTTCTTC. This codes for CASSWGSGEQFF. The whole variable domain, filled in from reference TRBV5-6 and TRBJ2-1, reads DAGVTQSPTHLIKTRGQQVTLRCSPKSGHDTVSWYQQALGQGPQFIFQYYEEEERQRGNFPDRFSGHQFPNYSSELNVNALLLGDSALYLCASSWGSGEQFFGPGTRLTVL.

This clonotype came up a few times. The rearrangement links TRBV12-3 or TRBV12-4 to TRBJ2-7; 7 positions agree with TRBD1. There are 12 residues in the CDR3. V lost 5 bases, J lost 13 bases, and 11 bases stayed unmatched. As DNA, the CDR3 is TGTGCCAGCAGTCCCCGGGACAGAAGGGCCTACTTC. Its translation: CASSPRDRRAYF.